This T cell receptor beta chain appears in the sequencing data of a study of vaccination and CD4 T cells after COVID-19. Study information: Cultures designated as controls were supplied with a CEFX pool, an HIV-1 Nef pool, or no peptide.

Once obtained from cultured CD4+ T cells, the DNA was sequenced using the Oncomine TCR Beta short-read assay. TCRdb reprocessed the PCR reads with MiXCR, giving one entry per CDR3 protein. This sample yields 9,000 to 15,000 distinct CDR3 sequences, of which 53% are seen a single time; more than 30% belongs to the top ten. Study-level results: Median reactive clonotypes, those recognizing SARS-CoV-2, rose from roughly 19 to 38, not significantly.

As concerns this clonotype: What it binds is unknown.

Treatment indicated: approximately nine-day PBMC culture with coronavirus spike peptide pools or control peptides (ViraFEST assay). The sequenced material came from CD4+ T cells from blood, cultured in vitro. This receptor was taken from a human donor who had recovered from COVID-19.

CDR3 bases: TGTGCCTGGAGTGTAGGAGCGGGAGGGTTCAATGAGCAGTTCTTC. It codes for CAWSVGAGGFNEQFF. This chain joins TRBV30 and TRBJ2-1, with 10 bases lining up with TRBD2. Germline V gene sequence: CDR1 GTSNPN, CDR2 SVGIG (reference sequence). Trimming removed 0 bases from V and 6 bases from J; junction bases left unmatched: 5. There are 15 residues in the CDR3.